The sequence of this T cell receptor (beta chain) was determined in a study of shared clonotypes between healthy human individuals. This clone was observed a single time. The data were produced by immunoSEQ multiplex PCR, yet TCRdb's version contains in-frame clones alone and is incomplete. In the table there are about 960,000 clones, over 60% of which are singletons. The TCR was taken from a man aged 18 to 29 in good health. Sequencing input: memory CD4+ T cells sorted from blood. Sample subset: CD45RA-negative fraction.

The CDR3: CASSVFGATDTQYF. CDR3 sequence (DNA): TGCGCCAGCAGTGTCTTCGGGGCCACAGATACGCAGTATTTT. This rearrangement joins TRBV5-1 to TRBJ2-3; D may be TRBD1 or TRBD2 (5 bases each). Germline CDR1 and CDR2: SGHRS and YFSETQ. V gave up 5 bases and J gave up 2 bases, with 12 bases separating them. The CDR3 consists of 14 residues.